This TCR beta chain was captured by sequencing in a study of shared clonotypes between healthy human individuals. About this clone itself: What it binds is not known.

Genomic DNA of each subset was evenly split across several immunoSEQ plates. Assay: immunoSEQ multiplex PCR; the TCRdb copy retains only in-frame clones and omits some. The repertoire holds about 2.4 million clones, with 93% as singletons. Study-level results: Clonotype sharing across donors was expected to vary with sequencing depth. Relative to their counterparts shared across all four donors, non-shared clonotypes exhibited diminished generation probabilities.

CDR1 and CDR2 (germline): SEHNR, FQNEAQ (reference sequence). The CDR3 contains 19 residues. The J segment lost 5 bases and the V segment lost 5 bases, leaving 19 bases of the junction unmatched. This TCR came from a man aged 18 to 29 in good health. Some clones in this sample may be carry-over from other donors' samples. The V gene is TRBV7-9, the J gene TRBJ2-2, with 8 bases fitting TRBD1. Material: naive CD4+ T cells from PBMCs. Subset specified: CD45RA+ positively selected. As DNA, the CDR3 is TGTGCCAGCAGCCTCCGTCCGGGACAGGCTACCTGGGGGACCGGGGAGCTGTTTTTT. Translation gives CASSLRPGQATWGTGELFF.